The rows below give T cell receptor beta chains drawn from one sample of a study of T cell responses to AZD1222 COVID-19 vaccine. Repertoires were generated with immunoSEQ multiplex PCR, while TCRdb's copy carries only in-frame clones and drops some. The repertoire holds about 86,000 clones, with around 80% as singletons. The material sequenced was peripheral blood, taken on day 0 of AZD1222 vaccination. The source of these receptors is an adult in good health. The CDR3 runs from the conserved cysteine through the conserved F or W. Fields, in order: D gene, V gene, J gene, clone size, CDR3 protein, CDR3 DNA. D genes are given only for firm matches. Clone size is stated in some rows and not others, as once, few, many or a class when expanded.

TRBD2	TRBV4-1	TRBJ2-2	.	CASSDGLAGTMNTGELFF	TGCGCCAGCAGCGACGGACTAGCGGGGACTATGAACACCGGGGAGCTGTTTTTT
.	TRBV2	TRBJ2-7	.	CASTLQVSSYEQYF	TGTGCCAGTACACTACAGGTTAGCTCCTACGAGCAGTACTTC
TRBD1	TRBV5-5	TRBJ1-4	.	CASSSGTGATNEKLFF	TGTGCCAGCAGCTCTGGGACAGGGGCAACTAATGAAAAACTGTTTTTT
TRBD1	TRBV10-3	TRBJ1-6	.	CAISRQGGNSPLHF	TGTGCCATCAGTCGACAGGGGGGTAATTCACCCCTCCACTTT
TRBD2	TRBV5-4	TRBJ2-7	many	CASSHSGPPYEQYF	TGTGCCAGCAGCCATAGCGGGCCCCCCTACGAGCAGTACTTC
.	TRBV6-2/TRBV6-3	TRBJ1-5	few	CASSMSGFYSNQPQHF	TGTGCCAGCAGTATGTCCGGGTTCTATAGCAATCAGCCCCAGCATTTT
TRBD1	TRBV7-9	TRBJ2-7	.	CASSRTGGPHEQYF	TGTGCCAGCAGCCGGACAGGGGGCCCCCACGAGCAGTACTTC
TRBD2	TRBV7-2	TRBJ2-7	.	CASSPIAGLNSEQYF	TGTGCCAGCAGCCCGATAGCGGGTCTAAACTCCGAGCAGTACTTC
TRBD2	TRBV11-2	TRBJ2-1	once	CASSTLAGSSYNEQFF	TGTGCCAGCAGCACATTAGCGGGCAGCTCCTACAATGAGCAGTTCTTC
.	TRBV28	TRBJ2-5	.	CAISGARETQYF	TGTGCCATTTCGGGGGCTAGGGAGACCCAGTACTTC
.	TRBV21-1	TRBJ2-7	.	CASSKVGGRTSYEQYF	TGTGCCAGCAGCAAAGTCGGCGGACGTACTTCCTACGAGCAGTACTTC
.	TRBV7-2	TRBJ2-5	.	CASSLDGSGPPGETQYF	TGTGCCAGCAGCTTAGATGGGAGTGGGCCTCCTGGGGAGACCCAGTACTTC
.	TRBV5-4	TRBJ2-6	.	CASSLELDPGANVLTF	TGTGCCAGCAGCTTGGAGTTGGATCCTGGGGCCAACGTCCTGACTTTC
.	TRBV5-5	TRBJ1-3	.	CASSLAGSRGDTIYF	TGTGCCAGCAGCTTGGCGGGCTCGAGGGGGGACACCATATATTTT
.	TRBV7-9	TRBJ2-2	.	CASSLQGNTGELFF	TGTGCCAGCAGCTTACAGGGAAACACCGGGGAGCTGTTTTTT
TRBD1	TRBV5-4	TRBJ1-1	.	CASSSRDSEAFF	TGTGCCAGCAGCTCCAGGGACAGTGAAGCTTTCTTT
.	TRBV27	TRBJ2-7	.	CASTSLPGAYEQYF	TGTGCCAGCACCTCCCTACCCGGGGCCTACGAGCAGTACTTC
.	TRBV7-9	TRBJ2-7	.	CASSLDLPYEQYF	TGTGCCAGCAGCTTAGACCTACCCTACGAGCAGTACTTC
TRBD1	TRBV5-6	TRBJ2-3	.	CASSLTGDRDTQYF	TGTGCCAGCAGCTTGACAGGGGATAGAGATACGCAGTATTTT
TRBD2	TRBV9	TRBJ2-3	.	CASSETSGDSTDTQYF	TGTGCCAGCAGCGAGACTAGCGGGGATAGCACAGATACGCAGTATTTT
.	TRBV20-1	TRBJ1-1	.	CSARGFGYAFF	TGCAGTGCCCGGGGATTTGGGTACGCTTTCTTT
TRBD1	TRBV12-5	TRBJ1-3	.	CASGERGTASGNTIYF	TGTGCTAGTGGGGAGAGGGGGACAGCCTCTGGAAACACCATATATTTT
TRBD1	TRBV7-2	TRBJ2-2	few	CASFLGTGYTGELFF	TGTGCCAGCTTTCTTGGGACAGGGTACACCGGGGAGCTGTTTTTT
TRBD2	TRBV11-2	TRBJ2-7	once	CASSSRLAGPYEQYF	TGTGCCAGCAGCTCGCGACTAGCGGGTCCCTACGAGCAGTACTTC
.	TRBV7-2	TRBJ2-7	.	CASSPRRAYEQYF	TGTGCCAGCAGCCCCCGGCGGGCCTACGAGCAGTACTTC
TRBD2	TRBV7-9	TRBJ2-1	once	CATSGTSSYNEQFF	TGTGCCACCTCTGGGACTAGCTCCTACAATGAGCAGTTCTTC
TRBD2	TRBV18	TRBJ2-1	.	CASSPGLAFNEQFF	TGTGCCAGCTCACCGGGACTAGCGTTCAATGAGCAGTTCTTC
TRBD2	TRBV30	TRBJ2-7	.	CASILAGPYEQYF	TGTGCCTCCATACTAGCGGGGCCCTACGAGCAGTACTTC
.	TRBV19	TRBJ2-2	.	CASSIQDPTGELFF	TGTGCCAGTAGTATCCAGGATCCCACCGGGGAGCTGTTTTTT
TRBD2	TRBV27	TRBJ2-7	.	CASSLSRTSGIYEQYF	TGTGCCAGCAGTTTATCTCGGACTAGCGGGATCTACGAGCAGTACTTC
.	TRBV10-3	TRBJ2-7	.	CAISGGGGVSYEQYF	TGTGCCATCAGCGGGGGAGGGGGCGTCTCCTACGAGCAGTACTTC
.	TRBV7-2	TRBJ1-2	.	CASSIRVAGAGYTF	TGTGCCAGCAGCATTAGGGTGGCGGGGGCTGGCTACACCTTC
.	TRBV5-4	TRBJ1-2	.	CASSGWGYYGYTF	TGTGCCAGCAGCGGGTGGGGATACTATGGCTACACCTTC
.	TRBV6-1	TRBJ1-2	few	CASSEMQGSANYGYTF	TGTGCCAGCAGTGAAATGCAGGGATCAGCTAACTATGGCTACACCTTC
.	TRBV11-2	TRBJ2-1	.	CASSPGAGEQFF	TGTGCCAGCAGCCCAGGTGCGGGAGAGCAGTTCTTC
.	TRBV6-5	TRBJ1-2	medium-sized	CASIGSRARDYGYTF	TGTGCCAGCATCGGAAGTAGGGCCAGGGACTATGGCTACACCTTC
.	TRBV3-1/TRBV3-2	TRBJ2-3	.	CASSQPRGHTDTQYF	TGTGCCAGCAGCCAACCACGGGGCCACACAGATACGCAGTATTTT
TRBD1	TRBV6-5	TRBJ1-1	.	CASRDRGWNTEAFF	TGTGCCAGCAGGGACAGGGGTTGGAACACTGAAGCTTTCTTT
.	TRBV6-5	TRBJ2-7	.	CASSNGGGGQYF	TGTGCCAGCAGCAATGGAGGAGGCGGGCAGTACTTC
TRBD1	TRBV28	TRBJ2-7	.	CASSLAGQGYEQYF	TGTGCCAGCAGTTTAGCTGGACAGGGCTACGAGCAGTACTTC
.	TRBV19	TRBJ2-7	.	CASSKGFSYEQYF	TGTGCCAGTAGTAAAGGTTTTTCCTACGAGCAGTACTTC
TRBD2	TRBV3-1/TRBV3-2	TRBJ2-7	.	CASRQGAGDYEQYF	TGTGCCAGCAGACAAGGTGCGGGGGACTACGAGCAGTACTTC
.	TRBV5-1	TRBJ2-7	.	CASSLVRGYESYEQYF	TGCGCCAGCAGCTTGGTGCGGGGATACGAATCCTACGAGCAGTACTTC
.	TRBV27	TRBJ1-2	.	CASSLWAGAGGYTF	TGTGCCAGCAGTTTATGGGCAGGGGCTGGAGGCTACACCTTC
TRBD2	TRBV30	TRBJ2-7	.	CAWSVGREALLPLREQYF	TGTGCCTGGAGTGTGGGGCGGGAGGCGCTTCTTCCCCTACGGGAGCAGTACTTC
TRBD1	TRBV7-2	TRBJ1-5	.	CASSERQGAQPQHF	TGTGCCAGCAGCGAGCGACAGGGGGCCCAGCCCCAGCATTTT
.	TRBV5-6	TRBJ1-2	.	CASSIGQRTLANYGYTF	TGTGCCAGCAGCATAGGACAGAGAACATTAGCTAACTATGGCTACACCTTC
.	TRBV11-3	TRBJ1-6	.	CASSSTGNSPLHF	TGTGCCAGCAGCTCGACAGGCAATTCACCCCTCCACTTT
TRBD1	TRBV18	TRBJ2-2	.	CASSGQSNTGELFF	TGTGCCAGCTCGGGACAGTCGAACACCGGGGAGCTGTTTTTT